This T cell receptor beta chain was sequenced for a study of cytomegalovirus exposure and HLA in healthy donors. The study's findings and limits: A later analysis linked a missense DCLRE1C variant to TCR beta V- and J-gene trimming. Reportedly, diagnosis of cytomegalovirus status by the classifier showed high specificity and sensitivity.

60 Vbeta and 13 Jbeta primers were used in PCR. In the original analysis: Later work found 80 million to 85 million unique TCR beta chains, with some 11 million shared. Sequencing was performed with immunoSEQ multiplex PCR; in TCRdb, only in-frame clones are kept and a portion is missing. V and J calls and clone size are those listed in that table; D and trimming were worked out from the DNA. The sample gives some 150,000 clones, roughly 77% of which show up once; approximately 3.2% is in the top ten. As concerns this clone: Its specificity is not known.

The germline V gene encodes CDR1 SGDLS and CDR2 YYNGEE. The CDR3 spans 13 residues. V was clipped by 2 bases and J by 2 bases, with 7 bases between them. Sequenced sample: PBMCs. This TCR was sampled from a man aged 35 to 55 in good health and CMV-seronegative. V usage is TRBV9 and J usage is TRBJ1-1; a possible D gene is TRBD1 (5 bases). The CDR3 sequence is CASSVGHNTEAFF. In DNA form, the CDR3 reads TGTGCCAGCAGCGTGGGGCATAACACTGAAGCTTTCTTT.